This T cell receptor (beta chain) emerged from a study of blood T cell repertoires in COVID-19. In the authors' workflow: The authors estimated nucleated cell counts from reference gene primer amplification. This table comes from immunoSEQ multiplex PCR, and its TCRdb copy is limited to in-frame clones, with some not included. That table gives V, J and clone size, and the DNA gave D and trimming. The table shows about 48,000 clones, with just over 85% occurring only once. The CDR3 consists of 14 residues. V lost 0 bases, J lost 3 bases, and 9 bases lay in between. Germline assignment: CDR1 SGHAT and CDR2 FQDESV (reference sequence).

Sequencing was carried out using peripheral blood. The chain has TRBV11-1 and TRBJ2-7; D gene uncertain. This sequence was found in a woman older than 75 with COVID-19, enrolled during active disease. The CDR3 sequence: CASSLAGHIYEQYF. As DNA, the CDR3 is TGTGCCAGCAGCTTAGCTGGCCATATCTACGAGCAGTACTTC.